These T cell receptor beta chains were read from a single sample in a study of shared clonotypes between healthy human individuals. Sequenced by immunoSEQ multiplex PCR; TCRdb stores in-frame clones only, minus some. The sample contains around 2.1 million clones, just over 90% of which appear only once. Specimen: naive CD8+ T cells from PBMCs. Every receptor here comes from a man younger than 35 in good health. Some clones in this sample may be carry-over from other donors' samples. CDR3s include the opening cysteine and the closing phenylalanine or tryptophan. Fields, in order: V gene, D gene, J gene, clone size, CDR3 DNA, CDR3 protein. D genes are given only for firm matches. The size entry is marked missing in some rows and otherwise reads once, few, many or a size class.

TRBV7-9	TRBD2	TRBJ2-1	NA	TGTGCCAGCAGCCCCTTGGTAGCGGGAGTCAACAATGAGCAGTTCTTC	CASSPLVAGVNNEQFF
TRBV9	TRBD1	TRBJ2-7	NA	TGTGCCAGCAGCGTAGTTCCGGGACAGGGGAAGGGCGAGCAGTACTTC	CASSVVPGQGKGEQYF
TRBV2	NA	TRBJ2-3	NA	TGTGCCAGCAGTGAAAGGTGGGAGGGGGCAAATACGCAGTATTTT	CASSERWEGANTQYF
TRBV10-2	TRBD2	TRBJ2-1	NA	TGCGCCAGCAGAGGACTAGCGGGAAGCTCCTACAATGAGCAGTTCTTC	CASRGLAGSSYNEQFF
TRBV11-2	TRBD2	TRBJ2-1	NA	TGTGCCAGCAGCCCGCGACTAGCGGGAGGTGGTAATGAGCAGTTCTTC	CASSPRLAGGGNEQFF
TRBV9	TRBD1	TRBJ2-1	once	TGTGCCAGCAGCGACAGGGGTCGCAATGAGCAGTTCTTC	CASSDRGRNEQFF
TRBV7-9	NA	TRBJ1-2	NA	TGTGCCAGCACCCTCCCCCTGGGGAGGAATAACTATGGCTACACCTTC	CASTLPLGRNNYGYTF
TRBV19	NA	TRBJ2-7	NA	TGTGCCAGTAGTATTATGCAGGACTACGAGCAGTACTTC	CASSIMQDYEQYF
TRBV29-1	TRBD2	TRBJ2-1	NA	TGCAGCGTTGAACTGGCCCTAAGCGGGAGCCCTGGATCCTACAATGAGCAGTTCTTC	CSVELALSGSPGSYNEQFF
TRBV27	NA	TRBJ1-3	NA	TGTGCCAGCAGTTTGACAGCCCCCTCTGGAAACACCATATATTTT	CASSLTAPSGNTIYF
TRBV5-1	TRBD1	TRBJ2-2	once	TGCGCCAGCGAAGAGGGACAGTTTATTTCCGGGGAGCTGTTTTTT	CASEEGQFISGELFF
TRBV27	TRBD1	TRBJ1-2	NA	TGTGCCAGCAGGACCGGACAGGATGGCTACACCTTC	CASRTGQDGYTF
TRBV7-9	NA	TRBJ1-3	NA	TGTGCCAGCAGCACGACGCCCCAGGTCCTCTCTGGAAACACCATATATTTT	CASSTTPQVLSGNTIYF